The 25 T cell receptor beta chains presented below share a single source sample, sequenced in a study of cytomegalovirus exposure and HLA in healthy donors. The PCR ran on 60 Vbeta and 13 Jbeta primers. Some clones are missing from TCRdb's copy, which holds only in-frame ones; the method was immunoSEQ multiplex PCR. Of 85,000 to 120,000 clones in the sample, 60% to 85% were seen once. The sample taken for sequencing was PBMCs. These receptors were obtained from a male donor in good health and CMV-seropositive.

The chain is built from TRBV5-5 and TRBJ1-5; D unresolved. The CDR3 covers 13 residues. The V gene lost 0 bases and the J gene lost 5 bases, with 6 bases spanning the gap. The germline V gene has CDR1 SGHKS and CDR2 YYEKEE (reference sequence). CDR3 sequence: CASSLAEDQPQHF. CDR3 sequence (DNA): TGTGCCAGCAGCTTGGCAGAGGATCAGCCCCAGCATTTT.

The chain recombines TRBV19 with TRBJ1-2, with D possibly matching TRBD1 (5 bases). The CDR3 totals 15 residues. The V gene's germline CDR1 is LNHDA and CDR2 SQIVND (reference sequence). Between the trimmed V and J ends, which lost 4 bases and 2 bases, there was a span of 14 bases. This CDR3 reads CASSRGREVNYGYTF. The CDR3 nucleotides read TGTGCCAGTAGTAGGGGCAGGGAGGTCAACTATGGCTACACCTTC.

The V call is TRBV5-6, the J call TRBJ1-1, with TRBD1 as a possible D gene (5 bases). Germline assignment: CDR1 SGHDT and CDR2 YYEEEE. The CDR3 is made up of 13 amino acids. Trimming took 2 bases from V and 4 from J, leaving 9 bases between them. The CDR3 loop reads CASSFWGGTEAFF. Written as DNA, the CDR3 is TGTGCCAGCAGCTTTTGGGGGGGCACTGAAGCTTTCTTT.

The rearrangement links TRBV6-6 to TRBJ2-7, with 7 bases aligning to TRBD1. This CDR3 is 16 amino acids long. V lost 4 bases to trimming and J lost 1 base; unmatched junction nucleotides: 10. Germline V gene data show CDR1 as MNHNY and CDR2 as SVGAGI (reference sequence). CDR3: CASSSTRQGPSYEQYF. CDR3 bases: TGTGCCAGCAGTTCTACACGACAGGGCCCTTCCTACGAGCAGTACTTC.

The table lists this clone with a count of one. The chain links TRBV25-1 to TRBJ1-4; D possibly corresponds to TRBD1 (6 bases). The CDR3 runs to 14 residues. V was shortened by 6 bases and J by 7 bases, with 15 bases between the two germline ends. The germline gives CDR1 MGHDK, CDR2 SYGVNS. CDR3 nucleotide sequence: TGTGCCAGCAGCGGGGCACAGGGACGTGAAAAACTGTTTTTT. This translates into CASSGAQGREKLFF.

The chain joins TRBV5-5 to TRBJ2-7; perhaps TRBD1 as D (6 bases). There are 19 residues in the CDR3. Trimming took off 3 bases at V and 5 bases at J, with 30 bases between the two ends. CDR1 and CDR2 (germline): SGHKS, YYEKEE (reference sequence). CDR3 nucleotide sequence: TGTGCCAGCAGCTCCAGCTCACATACAACAGGGTACTATTACGACGAGCAGTACTTC. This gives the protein CASSSSSHTTGYYYDEQYF.

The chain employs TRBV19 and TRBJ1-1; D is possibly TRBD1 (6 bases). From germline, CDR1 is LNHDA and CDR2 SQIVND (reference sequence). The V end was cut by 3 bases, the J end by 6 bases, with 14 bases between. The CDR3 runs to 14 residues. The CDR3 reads CASSISQGRAEAFF. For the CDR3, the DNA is TGTGCCAGTAGTATTAGTCAGGGGCGCGCTGAAGCTTTCTTT.

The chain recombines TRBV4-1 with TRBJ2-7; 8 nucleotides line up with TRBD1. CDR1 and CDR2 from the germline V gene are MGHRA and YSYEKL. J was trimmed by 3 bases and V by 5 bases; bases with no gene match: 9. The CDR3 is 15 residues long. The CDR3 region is CASSSVGRGHYEQYF. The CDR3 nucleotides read TGCGCCAGCAGCTCCGTAGGCAGGGGGCACTACGAGCAGTACTTC.

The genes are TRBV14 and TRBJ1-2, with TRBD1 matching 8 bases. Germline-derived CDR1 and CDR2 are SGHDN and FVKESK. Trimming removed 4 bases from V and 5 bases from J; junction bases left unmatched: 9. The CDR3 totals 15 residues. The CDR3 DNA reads TGTGCCAGCAGCCCCGTCTCCAGGGGGCATTATGGCTACACCTTC. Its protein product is CASSPVSRGHYGYTF.

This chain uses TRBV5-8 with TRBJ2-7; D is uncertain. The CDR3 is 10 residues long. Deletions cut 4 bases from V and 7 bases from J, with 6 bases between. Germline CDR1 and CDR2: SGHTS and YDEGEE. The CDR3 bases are TGTGCCAGCAGCCTCCTTGAGCAGTACTTC. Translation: CASSLLEQYF.

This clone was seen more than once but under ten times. The CDR3 nucleotides read TGTGCCAGCAGCGTAGCTAGCGTGGGCGAGCAGTACTTC. As protein: CASSVASVGEQYF. This sequence joins TRBV9 and TRBJ2-7; D perhaps matches TRBD2 (6 bases). Trimming left V 0 bases short and J 6 bases short, with 10 bases between. The length of the CDR3 is 13 residues. Germline CDR1 and CDR2: SGDLS and YYNGEE.

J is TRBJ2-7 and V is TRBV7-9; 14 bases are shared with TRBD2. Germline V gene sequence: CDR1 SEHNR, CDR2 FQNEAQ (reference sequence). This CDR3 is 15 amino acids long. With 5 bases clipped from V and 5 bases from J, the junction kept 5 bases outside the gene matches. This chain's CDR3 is CASSPGLAGAHEQYF. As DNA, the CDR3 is TGTGCCAGCAGCCCGGGACTAGCGGGAGCCCACGAGCAGTACTTC.

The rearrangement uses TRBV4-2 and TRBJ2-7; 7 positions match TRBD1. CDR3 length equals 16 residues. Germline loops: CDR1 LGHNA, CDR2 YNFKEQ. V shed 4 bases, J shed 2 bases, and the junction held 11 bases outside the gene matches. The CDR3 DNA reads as TGTGCCAGCAGCCCTATGACGACAGGGCCTACCTACGAGCAGTACTTC. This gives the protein CASSPMTTGPTYEQYF.

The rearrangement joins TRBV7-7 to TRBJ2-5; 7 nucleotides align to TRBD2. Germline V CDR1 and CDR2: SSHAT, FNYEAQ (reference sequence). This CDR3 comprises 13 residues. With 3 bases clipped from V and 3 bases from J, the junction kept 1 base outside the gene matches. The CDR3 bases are TGTGCCAGCAGCTTGGGGGGGGAAGAGACCCAGTACTTC. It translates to CASSLGGEETQYF.

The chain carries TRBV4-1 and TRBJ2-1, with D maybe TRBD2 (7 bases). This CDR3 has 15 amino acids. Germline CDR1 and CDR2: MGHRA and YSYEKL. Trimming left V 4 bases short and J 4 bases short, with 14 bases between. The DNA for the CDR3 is TGCGCCAGCAGCCGCAAGGGGGAGGGATACAATGAGCAGTTCTTC. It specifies CASSRKGEGYNEQFF.

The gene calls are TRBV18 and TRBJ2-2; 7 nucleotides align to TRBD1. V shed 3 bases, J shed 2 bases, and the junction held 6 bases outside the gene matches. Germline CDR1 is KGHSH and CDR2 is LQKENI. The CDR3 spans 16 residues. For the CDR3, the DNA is TGTGCCAGCTCACCGACGACAGGGATTAACACCGGGGAGCTGTTTTTT. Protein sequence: CASSPTTGINTGELFF.

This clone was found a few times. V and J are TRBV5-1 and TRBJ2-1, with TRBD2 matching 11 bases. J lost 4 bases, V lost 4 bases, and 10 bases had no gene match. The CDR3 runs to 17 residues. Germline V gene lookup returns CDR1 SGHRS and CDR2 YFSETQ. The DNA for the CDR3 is TGCGCCAGCAGCCAAGAGCAGACTAGCGGGATTTACAATGAGCAGTTCTTC. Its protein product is CASSQEQTSGIYNEQFF.

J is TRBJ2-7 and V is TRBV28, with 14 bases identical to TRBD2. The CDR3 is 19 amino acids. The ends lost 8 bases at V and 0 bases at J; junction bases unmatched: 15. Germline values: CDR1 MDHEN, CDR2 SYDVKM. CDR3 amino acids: CASSRPGLAGEGGSYEQYF. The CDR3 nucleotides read TGTGCCAGCTCAAGACCGGGACTAGCGGGAGAGGGGGGCTCCTACGAGCAGTACTTC.

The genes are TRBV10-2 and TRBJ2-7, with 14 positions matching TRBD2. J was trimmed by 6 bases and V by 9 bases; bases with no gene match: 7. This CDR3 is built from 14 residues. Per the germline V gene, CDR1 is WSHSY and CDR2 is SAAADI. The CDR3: CASGLAGGSSEQYF. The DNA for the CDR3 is TGCGCCAGTGGACTAGCGGGGGGTTCCAGCGAGCAGTACTTC.

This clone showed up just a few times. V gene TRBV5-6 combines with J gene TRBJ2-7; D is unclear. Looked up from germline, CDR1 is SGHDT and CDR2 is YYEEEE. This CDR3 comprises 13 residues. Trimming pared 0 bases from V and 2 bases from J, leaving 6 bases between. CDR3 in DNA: TGTGCCAGCAGCTTGGCTAGTCCCTACGAGCAGTACTTC. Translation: CASSLASPYEQYF.

CDR3 region: CAISDVTRSGEQFF. The DNA of the CDR3 is TGTGCCATCAGTGACGTGACTAGAAGTGGCGAGCAGTTCTTC. V gene TRBV10-3 combines with J gene TRBJ2-1; tentatively, D is TRBD2 (6 bases). CDR3 size: 14 residues. Germline V CDR1 and CDR2: ENHRY, SYGVKD. The germline V and J ends were trimmed by 3 bases and 10 bases, with 16 bases remaining between them.

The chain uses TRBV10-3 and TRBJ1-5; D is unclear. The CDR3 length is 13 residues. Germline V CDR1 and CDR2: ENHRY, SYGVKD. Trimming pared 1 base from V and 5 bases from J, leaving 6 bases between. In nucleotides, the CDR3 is TGTGCCATCAGTGAGTTGCAGGATCAGCCCCAGCATTTT. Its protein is CAISELQDQPQHF.

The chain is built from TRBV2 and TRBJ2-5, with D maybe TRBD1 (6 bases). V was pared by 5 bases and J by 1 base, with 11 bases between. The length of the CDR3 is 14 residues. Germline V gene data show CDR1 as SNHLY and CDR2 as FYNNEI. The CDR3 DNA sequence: TGTGCCAGCAGTCTTGGACAGTTCCAAGAGACCCAGTACTTC. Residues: CASSLGQFQETQYF.

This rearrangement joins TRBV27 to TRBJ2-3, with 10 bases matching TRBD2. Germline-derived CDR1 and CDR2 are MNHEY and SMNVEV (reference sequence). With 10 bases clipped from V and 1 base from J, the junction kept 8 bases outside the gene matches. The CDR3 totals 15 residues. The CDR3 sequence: CATRALAGGTDTQYF. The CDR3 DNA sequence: TGTGCCACCAGGGCCCTAGCGGGGGGCACAGATACGCAGTATTTT.

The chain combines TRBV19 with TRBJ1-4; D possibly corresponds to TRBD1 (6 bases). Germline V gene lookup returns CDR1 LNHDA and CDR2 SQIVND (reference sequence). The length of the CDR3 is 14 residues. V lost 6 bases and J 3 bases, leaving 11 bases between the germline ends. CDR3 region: CASRYRDSNEKLFF. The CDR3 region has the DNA TGTGCCAGTAGATACAGGGATTCTAATGAAAAACTGTTTTTT.